This T cell receptor beta chain was identified during a study of T cell responses to AZD1222 COVID-19 vaccine. Whole-study context: Samples with a second dose at about 4 or about 12 weeks were pooled together.

Method: immunoSEQ multiplex PCR; TCRdb's copy keeps in-frame clones and lacks some. The repertoire has around 150,000 clones, 92% of them found once; the top ten carry 2.3%. As to this clone: The antigen is unknown.

Study observations and caveats: Vaccination with two AZD1222 doses was followed by a rise in Spike-specific TCR breadth and depth.

There are 14 residues in the CDR3. Between the trimmed V and J ends, which lost 5 bases and 2 bases, there was a span of 12 bases. Per the germline V gene, CDR1 is SGHAT and CDR2 is FQNNGV. The chain carries TRBV11-2 and TRBJ1-2; TRBD1 might be the D (6 bases). Sequencing was performed on peripheral blood, taken on day 0 of AZD1222 vaccination. This TCR derives from an adult in good health. CDR3 sequence (DNA): TGTGCCAGCAGCCGCGGACAGCAAAACTATGGCTACACCTTC. It codes for CASSRGQQNYGYTF.